This T cell receptor (beta chain) originates from a study of T cell clusters in autoimmune cytopenias. Study-wide findings and caveats: TRB repertoire shifts in secondary cytopenia and chronic lymphocytic leukemia mostly reflected lymphoma, not autoimmunity. Clustering suggested that physiological T cell clusters were missing in primary autoimmune cytopenia patients.

Germline CDR1 reads DFQATT; CDR2 reads SNEGSKA (reference sequence). The CDR3 totals 14 residues. TRB was amplified from roughly 270 ng of peripheral blood genomic DNA per sample. TRB rearrangements were amplified by touch-down multiplex PCR with mixed TRB-A/B primers. Reprocessing the multiplex PCR reads, TCRdb reports a single entry for every CDR3 protein and omits DNA. This listing includes roughly 8,100 distinct CDR3 sequences. For this clonotype: Its antigen remains unidentified.

The sequence was obtained from a human donor with an autoimmune cytopenia or autoimmune hepatitis (not recorded which). The sequenced sample was peripheral blood. The V gene is TRBV20-1, the J gene TRBJ2-1; TCRdb reports TRBD2, a call that lacks DNA to check it against. CDR3 protein: CSARLAGGPNEQFF.